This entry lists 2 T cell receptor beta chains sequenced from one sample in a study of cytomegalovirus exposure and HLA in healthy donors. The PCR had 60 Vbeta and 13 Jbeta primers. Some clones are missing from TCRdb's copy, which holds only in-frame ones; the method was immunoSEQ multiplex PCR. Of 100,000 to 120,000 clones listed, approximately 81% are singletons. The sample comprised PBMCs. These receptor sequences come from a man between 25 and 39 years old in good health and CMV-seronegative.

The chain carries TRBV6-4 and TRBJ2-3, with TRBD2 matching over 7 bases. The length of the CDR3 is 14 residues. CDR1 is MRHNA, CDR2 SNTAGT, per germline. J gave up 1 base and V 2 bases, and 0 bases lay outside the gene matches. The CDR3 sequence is CASSDSGGTDTQYF. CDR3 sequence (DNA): TGTGCCAGCAGTGACAGCGGGGGCACAGATACGCAGTATTTT.

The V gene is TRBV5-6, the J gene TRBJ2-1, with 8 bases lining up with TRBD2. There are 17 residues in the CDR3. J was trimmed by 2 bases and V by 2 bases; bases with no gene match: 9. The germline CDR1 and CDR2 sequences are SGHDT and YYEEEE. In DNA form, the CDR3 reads TGTGCCAGCAGCTTAAATCGCGGGAGGCCCGCCTACAATGAGCAGTTCTTC. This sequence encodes CASSLNRGRPAYNEQFF.